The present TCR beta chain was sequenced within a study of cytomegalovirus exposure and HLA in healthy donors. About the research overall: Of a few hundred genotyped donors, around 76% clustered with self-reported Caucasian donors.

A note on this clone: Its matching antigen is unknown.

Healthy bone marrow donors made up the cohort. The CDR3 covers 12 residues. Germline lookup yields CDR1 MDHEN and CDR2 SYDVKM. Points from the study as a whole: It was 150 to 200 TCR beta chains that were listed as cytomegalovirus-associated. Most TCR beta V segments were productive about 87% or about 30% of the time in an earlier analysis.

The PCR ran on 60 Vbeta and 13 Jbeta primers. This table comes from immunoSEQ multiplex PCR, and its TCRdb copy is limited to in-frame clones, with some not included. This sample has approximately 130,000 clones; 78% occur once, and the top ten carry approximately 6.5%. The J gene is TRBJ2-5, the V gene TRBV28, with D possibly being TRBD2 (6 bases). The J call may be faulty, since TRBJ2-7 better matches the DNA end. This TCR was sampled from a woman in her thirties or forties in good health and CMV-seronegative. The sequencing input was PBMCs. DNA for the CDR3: TGTGCCAGCAGCCACACTAGCTCCGAGCAGTACTTC. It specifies CASSHTSSEQYF.